This T cell receptor (beta chain) was observed in a study of tumor-infiltrating lymphocytes in oesophageal squamous cell carcinoma. TCRdb passed the PCR reads through MiXCR, listing each CDR3 protein once. This sample has over 20,000 distinct CDR3 sequences, with 35% to 40% found just once. CDR1 and CDR2 from the germline V gene are KGHSH and LQKENI. CDR3 size: 15 residues. The ends were cut back, 0 bases at V and 6 bases at J, with 14 bases in the middle. This rearrangement joins TRBV18 to TRBJ1-1, with D uncertain. The sample comprised esophageal tumor tissue. The sequence was collected from a male donor with esophageal squamous cell carcinoma. CDR3 residues: CASSPPEMRYAEAFF. The CDR3 nucleotides read TGTGCCAGCTCACCACCGGAGATGCGCTACGCTGAAGCTTTCTTT.